This T cell receptor beta chain was retrieved from a study of shared clonotypes between healthy human individuals. This table comes from immunoSEQ multiplex PCR, and its TCRdb copy is limited to in-frame clones, with some not included. The table records fewer than 1 million clones, 90% to 97% of them present only once. The V and J ends lost 4 bases and 8 bases, in that order; junction bases with no gene match: 15. The germline V gene has CDR1 SGHDT and CDR2 YYEEEE. This CDR3 region has 16 residues. Naive CD8 isolation took CD45RO-negative cells positively selected for CCR7 and excluded terminally differentiated effector memory CD45RA+ cells. The donors, healthy adults who were HIV-negative, had experienced no recent acute infections or vaccinations. As concerns this clone: Its antigen is undetermined.

Overall study findings and caveats: Limitation of the genetic and exposure-history diversity represented came from the few donors.

The sample taken for sequencing was naive CD8+ T cells sorted from blood. This TCR derives from a man aged 25 to 40 in good health. This chain connects TRBV5-6 to TRBJ2-1; 7 nucleotides match TRBD1. The CDR3 loop reads CASSQPGQILRDEQFF. The CDR3 nucleotides are TGTGCCAGCAGCCAGCCGGGACAGATTCTTAGGGATGAGCAGTTCTTC.